One and the same sample provided the 16 T cell receptor beta chains below, sequenced in a study of blood T cells in healthy people across ages. A J-beta primer mix and a sample-barcoded 5' primer were used in a second PCR of roughly 6 to 11 cycles. Via MiXCR, TCRdb re-called the 5' RACE reads, giving one row per CDR3 protein. The table lists 650,000 to 800,000 distinct CDR3 sequences, roughly 44% of them singletons. The sequencing input was blood. The receptors were gathered from a man aged 60-69 years in good health.

This clonotype showed up just a few times. This sequence joins TRBV5-5 and TRBJ2-5; D perhaps matches TRBD2 (6 bases). Germline V gene sequence: CDR1 SGHKS, CDR2 YYEKEE (reference sequence). Trimming removed 2 bases at V and 5 bases at J, with 19 bases between. The CDR3 is made up of 16 amino acids. The CDR3 sequence is CASSLDGAGGMETQYF. The DNA for the CDR3 is TGTGCCAGCAGCTTAGACGGAGCGGGCGGAATGGAGACCCAGTACTTC.

In this sample, this clonotype turned up a few times. The chain joins TRBV13 to TRBJ1-4; unclear D gene. Germline CDR1 PRHDT, CDR2 FYEKMQ (reference sequence). This CDR3 comprises 12 residues. V was cut by 5 bases and J by 8 bases, with 9 bases left in between. The CDR3 DNA is TGTGCCAGCAGCCCTGGTGGGGAAAAACTGTTTTTT. Residues: CASSPGGEKLFF.

This clonotype was counted once. The rearrangement joins TRBV20-1 to TRBJ1-2, with a tentative D call TRBD1 (5 bases). This CDR3 has 15 residues. V gave up 0 bases and J gave up 2 bases, with 13 bases separating them. Germline V lookup: CDR1 DFQATT, CDR2 SNEGSKA (reference sequence). DNA of the CDR3: TGCAGTGCTAGAGATGGGCAGGGCATGAACTATGGCTACACCTTC. Translating it yields CSARDGQGMNYGYTF.

V gene TRBV30 combines with J gene TRBJ2-6, with D possibly TRBD1 on 6 matching bases. The CDR3 extends over 16 amino acids. Trimming shortened V by 2 bases and J by 2 bases, and 13 bases separated the two germline ends. The germline CDR1 and CDR2 sequences are GTSNPN and SVGIG (reference sequence). In nucleotides, the CDR3 is TGTGCCTGGAGTATTGGAAGGACAGCTGGGGCCAACGTCCTGACTTTC. It translates to CAWSIGRTAGANVLTF.

This chain joins TRBV6-2 or TRBV6-3 and TRBJ2-1, with D tentatively TRBD2 (6 bases). V was cut by 4 bases and J by 5 bases, with 12 bases left in between. From germline, CDR1 is MNHEY and CDR2 SVGEGT. This CDR3 is built from 14 residues. The CDR3 region is CASSSRLGDNEQFF. The DNA of the CDR3 is TGTGCCAGCAGTTCAAGACTAGGGGACAATGAGCAGTTCTTC.

V usage is TRBV6-1 and J usage is TRBJ1-1, with unresolved D. From germline, CDR1 is MNHNS and CDR2 SASEGT. V was shortened by 7 bases and J by 4 bases, with 13 bases between the two germline ends. This CDR3 has 13 amino acids. The CDR3 is CASNPRAITEAFF. In DNA, the CDR3 is TGTGCCAGCAATCCTCGGGCCATCACTGAAGCTTTCTTT.

The chain employs TRBV7-3 and TRBJ2-5; the D is unclear. The better agreement between TRBJ2-7 and the DNA end casts doubt on the J call. The V gene's germline CDR1 is SGHTA and CDR2 FQGTGA. The CDR3 spans 13 residues. This CDR3 reads CASSPGRIGEQYF. CDR3 DNA: TGTGCCAGCAGCCCCGGCAGGATTGGCGAGCAGTACTTC.

This chain joins TRBV10-2 and TRBJ1-1, with D possibly TRBD1 on 6 matching bases. This CDR3 has 12 amino acids. Germline V gives CDR1 WSHSY, CDR2 SAAADI. V lost 7 bases and J 7 bases, leaving 13 bases between the germline ends. The CDR3 nucleotides are TGCGCCAGCATAGGGGGGGCGGGTGAAGCTTTCTTT. Amino acids: CASIGGAGEAFF.

The J gene is TRBJ2-3, the V gene TRBV2; D call uncertain. CDR3 length: 12 amino acids. Germline-derived CDR1 and CDR2 are SNHLY and FYNNEI. V was pared by 3 bases and J by 7 bases, with 8 bases between. The CDR3: CASSEIDYTQYF. DNA of the CDR3: TGTGCCAGCAGTGAGATAGATTATACGCAGTATTTT. Using reference TRBV2 and TRBJ2-3 for the parts outside the CDR3, the full variable domain is EPEVTQTPSHQVTQMGQEVILRCVPISNHLYFYWYRQILGQKVEFLVSFYNNEISEKSEIFDDQFSVERPDGSNFTLKIRSTKLEDSAMYFCASSEIDYTQYFGPGTRLTVL.

The chain has TRBV7-2 and TRBJ1-1, with 7 bases matching TRBD1. CDR3 length: 14 amino acids. J was trimmed by 4 bases and V by 5 bases; bases with no gene match: 7. Germline loops: CDR1 SGHTA, CDR2 FQGNSA. Here the CDR3 reads CASSLDRAVTEAFF. The CDR3 DNA sequence: TGTGCCAGCAGCCTCGACAGGGCGGTCACTGAAGCTTTCTTT. Combining the CDR3 with reference TRBV7-2 and TRBJ1-1 gives the whole variable domain GAGVSQSPSNKVTEKGKDVELRCDPISGHTALYWYRQSLGQGLEFLIYFQGNSAPDKSGLPSDRFSAERTGGSVSTLTIQRTQQEDSAVYLCASSLDRAVTEAFFGQGTRLTVV.

This clonotype was detected a few times. V usage is TRBV6-2 or TRBV6-3 and J usage is TRBJ2-1; 10 bases agree with TRBD2. V dropped 4 bases and J dropped 4; count of bases not matched to a gene: 7. The CDR3 has 16 residues. Germline lookup yields CDR1 MNHEY and CDR2 SVGEGT. The DNA of the CDR3 is TGTGCCAGCAGTTGGCCAGCGGGGGGGCTGTACAATGAGCAGTTCTTC. This gives the protein CASSWPAGGLYNEQFF.

The rearrangement links TRBV28 to TRBJ1-5, with D possibly TRBD1 on 5 matching bases. CDR1 and CDR2 (germline): MDHEN, SYDVKM. This CDR3 spans 14 amino acids. Trimming left V 5 bases short and J 6 bases short, with 14 bases between. The CDR3 reads CASSQGKVRQPQHF. In DNA, the CDR3 is TGTGCCAGCAGTCAGGGAAAGGTCCGTCAGCCCCAGCATTTT.

The V call is TRBV4-3, the J call TRBJ1-6; D not resolved. Deletions cut 1 base from V and 10 bases from J, with 20 bases between. In germline, CDR1 is LGHNA, CDR2 YSLEER. CDR3 length equals 17 residues. The CDR3 sequence: CASSQGDGGLVGSPLHF. The CDR3 DNA is TGCGCCAGCAGCCAAGGGGATGGAGGACTAGTAGGATCACCCCTCCACTTT.

The chain couples TRBV7-2 to TRBJ2-1; 15 nucleotides match TRBD2. There are 18 residues in the CDR3. With 4 bases clipped from V and 8 bases from J, the junction kept 12 bases outside the gene matches. Germline CDR1 and CDR2: SGHTA and FQGNSA. CDR3 region: CASSSKAWTSGGAYEQFF. DNA for the CDR3: TGTGCCAGCAGCTCTAAGGCCTGGACTAGCGGGGGGGCCTATGAGCAGTTCTTC.

J is TRBJ2-7 and V is TRBV14; D unresolved. Matching the DNA end better, TRBJ2-5 makes the J call doubtful. Germline CDR1 is SGHDN and CDR2 is FVKESK. The CDR3 contains 15 residues. The CDR3 sequence: CASSQAGVARETQYF. CDR3 nucleotide sequence: TGTGCCAGCAGCCAAGCTGGGGTGGCTCGGGAGACCCAGTACTTC.

This clonotype was observed once. The chain joins TRBV20-1 to TRBJ2-2; D unclear. The CDR3 is 11 residues long. Germline V gene data show CDR1 as DFQATT and CDR2 as SNEGSKA (reference sequence). Trimming cost V 2 bases and J 5 bases, with 3 bases left between them. The CDR3 DNA is TGCAGTGCTAGAATTACCGGGGAGCTGTTTTTT. This gives the protein CSARITGELFF.